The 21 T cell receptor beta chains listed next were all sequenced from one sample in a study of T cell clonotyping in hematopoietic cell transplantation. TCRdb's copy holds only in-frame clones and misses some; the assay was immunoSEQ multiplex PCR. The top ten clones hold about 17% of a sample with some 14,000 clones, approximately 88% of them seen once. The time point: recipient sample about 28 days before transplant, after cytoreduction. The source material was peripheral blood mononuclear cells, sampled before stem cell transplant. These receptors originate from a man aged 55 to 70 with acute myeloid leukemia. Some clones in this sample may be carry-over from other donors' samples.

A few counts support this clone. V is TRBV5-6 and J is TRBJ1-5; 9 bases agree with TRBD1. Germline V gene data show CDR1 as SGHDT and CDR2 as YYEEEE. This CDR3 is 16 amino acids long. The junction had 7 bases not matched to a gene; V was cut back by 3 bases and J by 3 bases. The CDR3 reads CASSWGGQGLNQPQHF. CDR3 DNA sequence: TGTGCCAGCAGCTGGGGGGGACAGGGCCTCAATCAGCCCCAGCATTTT.

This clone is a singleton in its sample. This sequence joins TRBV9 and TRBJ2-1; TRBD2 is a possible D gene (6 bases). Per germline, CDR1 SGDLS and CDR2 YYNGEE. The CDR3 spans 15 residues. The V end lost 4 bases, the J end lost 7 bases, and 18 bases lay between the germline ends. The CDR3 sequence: CASSTHPGAGNEQFF. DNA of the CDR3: TGTGCCAGCAGCACGCATCCGGGAGCCGGGAATGAGCAGTTCTTC. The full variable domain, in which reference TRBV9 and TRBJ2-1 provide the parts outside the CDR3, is DSGVTQTPKHLITATGQRVTLRCSPRSGDLSVYWYQQSLDQGLQFLIQYYNGEERAKGNILERFSAQQFPDLHSELNLSSLELGDSALYFCASSTHPGAGNEQFFGPGTRLTVL.

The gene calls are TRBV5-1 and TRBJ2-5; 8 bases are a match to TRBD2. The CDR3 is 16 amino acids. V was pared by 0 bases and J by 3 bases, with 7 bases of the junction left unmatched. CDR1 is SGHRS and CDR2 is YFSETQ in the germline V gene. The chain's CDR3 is CASSLGAGGREETQYF. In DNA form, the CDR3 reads TGCGCCAGCAGCTTGGGGGCGGGGGGCCGAGAAGAGACCCAGTACTTC.

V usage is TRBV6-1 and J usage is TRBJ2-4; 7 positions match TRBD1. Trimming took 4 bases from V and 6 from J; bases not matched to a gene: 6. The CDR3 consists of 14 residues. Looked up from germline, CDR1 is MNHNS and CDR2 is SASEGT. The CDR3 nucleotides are TGTGCCAGCAGTGGGACAGGTAGACTAAACATTCAGTACTTC. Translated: CASSGTGRLNIQYF.

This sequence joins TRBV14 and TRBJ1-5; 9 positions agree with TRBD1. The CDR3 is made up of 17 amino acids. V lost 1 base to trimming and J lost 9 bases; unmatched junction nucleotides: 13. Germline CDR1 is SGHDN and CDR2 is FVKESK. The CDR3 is CASSQGTGVNGWGPQHF. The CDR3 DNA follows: TGTGCCAGCAGCCAAGGGACAGGGGTAAACGGCTGGGGGCCCCAGCATTTT. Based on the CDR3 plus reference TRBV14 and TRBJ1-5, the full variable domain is EAGVTQFPSHSVIEKGQTVTLRCDPISGHDNLYWYRRVMGKEIKFLLHFVKESKQDESGMPNNRFLAERTGGTYSTLKVQPAELEDSGVYFCASSQGTGVNGWGPQHFGDGTRLSIL.

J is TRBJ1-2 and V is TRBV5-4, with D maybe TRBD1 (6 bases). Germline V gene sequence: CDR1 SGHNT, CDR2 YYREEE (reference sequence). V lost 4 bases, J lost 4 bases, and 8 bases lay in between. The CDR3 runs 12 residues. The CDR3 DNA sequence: TGTGCCAGCAGCCCGGACAGCTATGGCTACACCTTC. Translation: CASSPDSYGYTF.

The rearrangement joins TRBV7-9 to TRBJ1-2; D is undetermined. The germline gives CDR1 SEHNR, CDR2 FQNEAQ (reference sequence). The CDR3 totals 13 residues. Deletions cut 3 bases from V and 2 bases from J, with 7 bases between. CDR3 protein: CASSFGQNYGYTF. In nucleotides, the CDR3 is TGTGCCAGCAGCTTCGGGCAGAACTATGGCTACACCTTC.

CDR3 residues: CASSFPSNSPLHF. The CDR3 nucleotides read TGTGCCAGCAGTTTTCCCTCTAATTCACCCCTCCACTTT. V and J are TRBV27 and TRBJ1-6, with D unresolved. The CDR3 spans 13 residues. V shed 3 bases and J shed 6 bases, with 6 bases lying between them. CDR1 is MNHEY and CDR2 is SMNVEV in the germline V gene (reference sequence).

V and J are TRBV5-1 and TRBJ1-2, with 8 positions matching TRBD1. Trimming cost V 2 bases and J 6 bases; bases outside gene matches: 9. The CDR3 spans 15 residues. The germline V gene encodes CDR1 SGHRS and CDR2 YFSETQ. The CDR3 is CASSLQTGAMDGYTF. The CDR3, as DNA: TGCGCCAGCAGCTTACAGACAGGGGCCATGGATGGCTACACCTTC.

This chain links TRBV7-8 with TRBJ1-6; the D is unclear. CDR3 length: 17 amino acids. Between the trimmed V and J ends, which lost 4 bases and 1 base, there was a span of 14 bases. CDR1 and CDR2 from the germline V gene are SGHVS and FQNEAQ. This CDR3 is CASSSPRGGSYNSPLHF. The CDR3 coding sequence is TGTGCCAGCAGCTCCCCCCGTGGCGGGTCCTATAATTCACCCCTCCACTTT.

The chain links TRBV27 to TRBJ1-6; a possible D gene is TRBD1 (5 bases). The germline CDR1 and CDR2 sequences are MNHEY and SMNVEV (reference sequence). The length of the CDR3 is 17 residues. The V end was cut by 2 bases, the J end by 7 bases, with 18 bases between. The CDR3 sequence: CASSLTGGWQGNSPLHF. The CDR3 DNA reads TGTGCCAGCAGTTTAACTGGAGGCTGGCAGGGAAATTCACCCCTCCACTTT.

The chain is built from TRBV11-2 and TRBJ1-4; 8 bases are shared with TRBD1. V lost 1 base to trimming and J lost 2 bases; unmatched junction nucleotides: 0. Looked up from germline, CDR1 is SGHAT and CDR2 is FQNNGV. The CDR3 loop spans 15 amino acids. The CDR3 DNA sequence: TGTGCCAGCAGCTTAGGACAGGGGACTAATGAAAAACTGTTTTTT. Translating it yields CASSLGQGTNEKLFF.

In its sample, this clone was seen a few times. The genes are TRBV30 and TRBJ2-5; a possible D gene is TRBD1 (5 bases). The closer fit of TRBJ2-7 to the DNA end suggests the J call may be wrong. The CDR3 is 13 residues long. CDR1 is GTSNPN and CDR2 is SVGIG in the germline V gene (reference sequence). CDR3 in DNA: TGTGCCTGGAGTGTGGGCAGGGCCTACGAGCAGTACTTC. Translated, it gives CAWSVGRAYEQYF.

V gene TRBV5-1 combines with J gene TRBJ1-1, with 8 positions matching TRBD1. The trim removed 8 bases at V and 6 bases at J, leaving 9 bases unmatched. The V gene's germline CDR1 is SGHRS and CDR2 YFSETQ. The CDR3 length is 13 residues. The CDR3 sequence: CASQYGQGSEAFF. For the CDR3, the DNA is TGCGCCAGTCAATACGGACAGGGCTCTGAAGCTTTCTTT.

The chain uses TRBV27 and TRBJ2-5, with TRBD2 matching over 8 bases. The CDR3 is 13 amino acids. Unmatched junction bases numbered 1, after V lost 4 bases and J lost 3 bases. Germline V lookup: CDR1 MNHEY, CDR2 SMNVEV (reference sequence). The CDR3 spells CASSSGGKETQYF. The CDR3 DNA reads TGTGCCAGCAGTTCGGGGGGGAAAGAGACCCAGTACTTC.

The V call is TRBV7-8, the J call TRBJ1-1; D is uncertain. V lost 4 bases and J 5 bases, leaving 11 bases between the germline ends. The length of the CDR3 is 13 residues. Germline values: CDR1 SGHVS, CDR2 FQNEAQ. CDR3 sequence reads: CASSYTGRTEAFF. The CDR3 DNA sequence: TGTGCCAGCAGCTACACCGGGAGAACTGAAGCTTTCTTT.

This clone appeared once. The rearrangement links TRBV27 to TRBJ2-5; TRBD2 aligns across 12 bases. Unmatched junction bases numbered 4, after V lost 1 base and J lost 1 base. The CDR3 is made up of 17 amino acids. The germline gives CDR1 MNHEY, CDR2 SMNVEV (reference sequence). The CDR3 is CASSLWASGGAQETQYF. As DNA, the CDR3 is TGTGCCAGCAGTTTATGGGCTAGCGGGGGGGCCCAAGAGACCCAGTACTTC.

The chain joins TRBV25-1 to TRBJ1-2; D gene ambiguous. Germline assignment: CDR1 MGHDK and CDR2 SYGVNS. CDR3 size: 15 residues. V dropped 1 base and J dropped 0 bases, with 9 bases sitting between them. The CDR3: CASSESRSSNYGYTF. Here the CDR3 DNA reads TGTGCCAGCAGTGAATCGAGGTCCTCTAACTATGGCTACACCTTC.

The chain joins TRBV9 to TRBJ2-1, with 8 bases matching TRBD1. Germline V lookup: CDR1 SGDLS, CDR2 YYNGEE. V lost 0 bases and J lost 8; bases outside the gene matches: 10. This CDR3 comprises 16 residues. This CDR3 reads CASSVEPGGVEDEQFF. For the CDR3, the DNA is TGTGCCAGCAGCGTAGAACCAGGGGGCGTCGAGGATGAGCAGTTCTTC. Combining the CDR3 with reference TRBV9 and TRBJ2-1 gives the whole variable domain DSGVTQTPKHLITATGQRVTLRCSPRSGDLSVYWYQQSLDQGLQFLIQYYNGEERAKGNILERFSAQQFPDLHSELNLSSLELGDSALYFCASSVEPGGVEDEQFFGPGTRLTVL.

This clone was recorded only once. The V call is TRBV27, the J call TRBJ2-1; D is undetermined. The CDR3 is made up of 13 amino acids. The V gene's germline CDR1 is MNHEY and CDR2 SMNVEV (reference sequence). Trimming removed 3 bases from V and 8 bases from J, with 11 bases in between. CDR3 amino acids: CASSFTVQYEQFF. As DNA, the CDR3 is TGTGCCAGCAGTTTTACGGTTCAGTATGAGCAGTTCTTC.

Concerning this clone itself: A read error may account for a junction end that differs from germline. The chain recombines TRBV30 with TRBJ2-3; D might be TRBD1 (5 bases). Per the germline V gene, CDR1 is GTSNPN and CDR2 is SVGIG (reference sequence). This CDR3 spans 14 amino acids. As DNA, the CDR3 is TGTGCCTGGAGTGTAGGGGCAAAGGCAGATACGCACCATTTT. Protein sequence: CAWSVGAKADTHHF.